A single T cell receptor beta chain is shown here with its context. Its antigen is not known. This CDR3 has 17 residues. Germline assignment: CDR1 SGDLS and CDR2 YYNGEE. Trimming cost V 4 bases and J 4 bases; bases outside gene matches: 12. Some clones are missing from TCRdb's copy, which holds only in-frame ones; the method was immunoSEQ multiplex PCR. The sample holds roughly 12,000 clones; 66% are singletons and the top ten take 7.5% to 9.5%. This entry is derived from a study of CD4+ T cells in melanoma. Whole-study findings and limits: CD8+ T cell, macrophage and B cell function reportedly correlated with neoantigen-specific CD4+ T cells. Diverse differentiation states were reported for melanoma neoantigen-specific CD4+ T cells.

Sequences were obtained from cells from a culture (not recorded whether cultured in vitro). The TCR sequence derives from a human donor with melanoma. The gene calls are TRBV9 and TRBJ2-7; TRBD2 matches at 12 bases. Here the CDR3 DNA reads TGTGCCAGCAGCCCCGGGGAACTAGCGGGGGGTTTTTACGAGCAGTACTTC. This codes for CASSPGELAGGFYEQYF.